Listed below are T cell receptor beta chains from one sample, sequenced in a study of chemoradiotherapy in HPV16-positive cancers. Data came from immunoSEQ multiplex PCR; TCRdb stores just in-frame clones and leaves some out. The table includes some 9,300 clones, roughly 83% detected once. Sample: blood, taken from a patient who underwent chemoradiotherapy. The receptor source for this set is a human donor with HPV-associated anogenital cancer. Each CDR3 is given with its conserved first and last residue. The D gene is left open where the match is weak. Only part of the rows carry a size: once, few, many, or a class if the clone is expanded.

V gene,J gene,clone size,D gene,CDR3 protein,CDR3 DNA
TRBV5-1,TRBJ2-2,NA,TRBD1,CAGARDSIGELFF,TGCGCCGGGGCGAGGGACAGTATCGGGGAGCTGTTTTTT
TRBV7-8,TRBJ2-6,NA,NA,CASDDRTGANVLTF,TGTGCCAGCGATGACAGAACTGGGGCCAACGTCCTGACTTTC
TRBV27,TRBJ1-2,NA,TRBD1,CASSLQGAIGYTF,TGTGCCAGCAGTTTACAGGGGGCGATCGGCTACACCTTC
TRBV30,TRBJ2-3,NA,TRBD2,CAWSVSSGGKDTQYF,TGTGCCTGGAGTGTTTCTAGCGGGGGGAAGGATACGCAGTATTTT
TRBV7-9,TRBJ1-6,NA,NA,CASSLDSYNSPLHF,TGTGCCAGCAGTCTCGACAGCTATAATTCACCCCTCCACTTT
TRBV18,TRBJ1-5,few,TRBD1,CASHQGGGQPQHF,TGTGCCAGCCACCAGGGGGGCGGGCAGCCCCAGCATTTT
TRBV7-2,TRBJ2-2,NA,TRBD1,CASSSFPTGGIAGELFF,TGTGCCAGCAGCTCTTTCCCGACAGGGGGGATAGCCGGGGAGCTGTTTTTT
TRBV6-5,TRBJ1-3,once,NA,CASSYQEGGSGNTIYF,TGTGCCAGCAGTTATCAAGAGGGCGGGTCTGGAAACACCATATATTTT
TRBV27,TRBJ1-3,few,NA,CASSSYRDGNTIYF,TGTGCCAGCAGTTCCTACAGGGATGGAAACACCATATATTTT
TRBV7-3,TRBJ2-3,NA,NA,CASSFYSGGTDTQYF,TGTGCCAGCAGCTTTTATTCCGGGGGCACAGATACGCAGTATTTT
TRBV13,TRBJ1-2,NA,NA,CASSTTGYGYTF,TGTGCCAGCAGCACGACTGGCTATGGCTACACCTTC
TRBV29-1,TRBJ2-3,NA,TRBD2,CSAAVSGGADTQYF,TGCAGCGCCGCGGTTAGCGGGGGGGCAGATACGCAGTATTTT
TRBV7-6,TRBJ1-6,NA,TRBD1,CASSMAGTGDSPLHF,TGTGCCAGCAGCATGGCCGGGACAGGGGATTCACCCCTCCACTTT
TRBV19,TRBJ2-2,few,NA,CASKMRTGELFF,TGTGCCAGTAAAATGCGAACCGGGGAGCTGTTTTTT
TRBV11-1,TRBJ1-1,NA,TRBD1,CASSLGGQGSMNTEAFF,TGTGCCAGCAGCTTAGGGGGACAGGGCTCCATGAACACTGAAGCTTTCTTT
TRBV15,TRBJ1-5,NA,NA,CATSPLLGRIINQPQHF,TGTGCCACCAGCCCCCTACTGGGACGGATTATTAATCAGCCCCAGCATTTT
TRBV5-1,TRBJ1-2,NA,NA,CASSLGRYYGYTF,TGCGCCAGCAGCTTGGGCAGGTACTATGGCTACACCTTC
TRBV5-4,TRBJ1-5,NA,NA,CASSPYGGNQPQHF,TGTGCCAGCAGCCCCTACGGGGGTAATCAGCCCCAGCATTTT
TRBV7-9,TRBJ2-3,NA,NA,CASSLLRLSTDTQYF,TGTGCCAGCAGCTTACTCCGACTATCCACAGATACGCAGTATTTT
TRBV18,TRBJ1-6,few,NA,CASSRFGELNSPLHF,TGTGCCAGCTCACGGTTCGGGGAGTTGAATTCACCCCTCCACTTT
TRBV30,TRBJ2-1,NA,NA,CAWSRGPYNEQFF,TGTGCCTGGAGTAGGGGTCCCTACAATGAGCAGTTCTTC
TRBV6-5,TRBJ2-1,NA,NA,CASSYVPGSYNEQFF,TGTGCCAGCAGTTACGTCCCCGGGAGTTACAATGAGCAGTTCTTC
TRBV11-2,TRBJ1-4,NA,NA,CASSLVGEKLFF,TGTGCCAGCAGCTTAGTTGGGGAAAAACTGTTTTTT
TRBV19,TRBJ1-6,NA,NA,CASRQPLSPLHF,TGTGCCAGTAGACAGCCACTTTCACCCCTCCACTTT
TRBV11-3,TRBJ2-5,NA,TRBD1,CASSPDRWSQETQYF,TGTGCCAGCAGTCCGGACAGGTGGTCCCAAGAGACCCAGTACTTC
TRBV19,TRBJ1-5,NA,TRBD1,CASSTRDRGVSQPQHF,TGTGCCAGTAGTACCCGGGACAGGGGGGTAAGTCAGCCCCAGCATTTT
TRBV30,TRBJ1-4,NA,NA,CAWSRLGRSNEKLFF,TGTGCCTGGAGCCGACTCGGGAGGTCTAATGAAAAACTGTTTTTT
TRBV10-3,TRBJ1-3,NA,TRBD1,CAISDPGQGAGNTIYF,TGTGCCATCAGTGACCCGGGACAGGGTGCTGGAAACACCATATATTTT
TRBV5-8,TRBJ2-3,NA,TRBD2,CASSPGLASTDTQYF,TGTGCCAGCAGCCCCGGACTAGCTAGCACAGATACGCAGTATTTT
TRBV2,TRBJ2-1,NA,TRBD2,CASSEQRGSWGEQFF,TGTGCCAGCAGTGAACAGCGGGGGTCTTGGGGTGAGCAGTTCTTC
TRBV6-1,TRBJ1-3,few,NA,CASSETGGNTIYF,TGTGCCAGCAGTGAAACAGGCGGAAACACCATATATTTT
TRBV2,TRBJ2-1,NA,NA,CASTRQGGYNEQFF,TGTGCCAGCACCCGGCAGGGGGGTTACAATGAGCAGTTCTTC
TRBV5-4,TRBJ2-3,NA,NA,CASSTAQGGLTDTQYF,TGTGCCAGCAGCACAGCCCAGGGGGGCCTCACAGATACGCAGTATTTT
TRBV7-2,TRBJ1-1,few,NA,CASSSTRGTEAFF,TGTGCCAGCAGCTCCACGCGAGGGACTGAAGCTTTCTTT